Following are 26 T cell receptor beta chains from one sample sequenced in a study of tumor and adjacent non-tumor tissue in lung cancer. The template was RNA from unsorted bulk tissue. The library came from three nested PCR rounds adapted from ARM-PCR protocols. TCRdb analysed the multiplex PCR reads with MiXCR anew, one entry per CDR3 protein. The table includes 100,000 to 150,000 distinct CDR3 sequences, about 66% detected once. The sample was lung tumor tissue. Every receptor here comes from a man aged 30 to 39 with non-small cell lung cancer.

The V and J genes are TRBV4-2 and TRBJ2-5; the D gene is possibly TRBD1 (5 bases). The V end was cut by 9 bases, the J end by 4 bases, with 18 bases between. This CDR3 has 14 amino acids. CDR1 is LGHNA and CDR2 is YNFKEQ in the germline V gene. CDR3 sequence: CARNQEGRGETQYF. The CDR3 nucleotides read TGTGCCAGGAACCAAGAAGGTAGGGGAGAGACCCAGTACTTC.

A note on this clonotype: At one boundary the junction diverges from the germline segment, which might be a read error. The CDR3 here is CASGLEALGLNEQFF. The CDR3 bases are TGTGCCAGCGGCTTGGAGGCGTTGGGCCTCAATGAGCAGTTCTTC. The V and J genes are TRBV5-4 and TRBJ2-1; D is possibly TRBD2 (5 bases). This CDR3 spans 15 amino acids. In germline, CDR1 is SGHNT, CDR2 YYREEE (reference sequence).

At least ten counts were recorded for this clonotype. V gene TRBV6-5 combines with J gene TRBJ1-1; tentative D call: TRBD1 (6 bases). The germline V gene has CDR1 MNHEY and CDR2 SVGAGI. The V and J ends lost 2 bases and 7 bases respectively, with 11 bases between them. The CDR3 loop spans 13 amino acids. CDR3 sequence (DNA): TGTGCCAGCAGTTACCCCGGACAGAGTGAAGCTTTCTTT. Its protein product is CASSYPGQSEAFF.

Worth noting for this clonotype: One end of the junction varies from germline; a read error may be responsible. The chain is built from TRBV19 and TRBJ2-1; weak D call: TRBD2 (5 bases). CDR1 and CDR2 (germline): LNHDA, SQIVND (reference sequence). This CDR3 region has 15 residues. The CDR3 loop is CVSSIQRESYNEQFF. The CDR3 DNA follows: TGTGTCAGTAGCATCCAGAGGGAATCTTACAATGAGCAGTTCTTC.

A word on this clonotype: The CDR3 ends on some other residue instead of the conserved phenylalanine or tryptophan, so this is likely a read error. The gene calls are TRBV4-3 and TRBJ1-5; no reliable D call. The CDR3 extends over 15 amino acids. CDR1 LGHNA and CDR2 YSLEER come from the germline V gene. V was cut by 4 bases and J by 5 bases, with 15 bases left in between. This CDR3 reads CASSPRNDGYQPQHY. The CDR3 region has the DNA TGCGCCAGCAGCCCCAGGAACGATGGATATCAGCCCCAGCATTAT.

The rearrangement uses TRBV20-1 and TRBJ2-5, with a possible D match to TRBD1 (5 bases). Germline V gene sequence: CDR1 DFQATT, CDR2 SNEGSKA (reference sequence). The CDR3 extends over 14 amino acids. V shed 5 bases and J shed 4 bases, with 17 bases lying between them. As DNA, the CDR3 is TGCAGTGCTTTGGGGAACAAGGGGCGAGAGACCCAGTACTTC. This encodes CSALGNKGRETQYF.

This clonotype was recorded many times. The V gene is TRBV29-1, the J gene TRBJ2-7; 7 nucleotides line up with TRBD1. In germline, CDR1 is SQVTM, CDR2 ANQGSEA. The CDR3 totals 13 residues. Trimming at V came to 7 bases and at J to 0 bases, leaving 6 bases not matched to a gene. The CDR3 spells CSARDSFSYEQYF. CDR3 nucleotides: TGCAGCGCCCGGGACAGCTTCTCCTACGAGCAGTACTTC.

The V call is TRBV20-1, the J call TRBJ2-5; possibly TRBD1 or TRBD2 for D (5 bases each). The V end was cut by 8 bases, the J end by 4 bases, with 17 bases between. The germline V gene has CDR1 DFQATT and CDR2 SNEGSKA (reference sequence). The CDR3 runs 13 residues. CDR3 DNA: TGCAGTACTAAGGGACCATCGGCAGAGACCCAGTACTTC. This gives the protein CSTKGPSAETQYF.

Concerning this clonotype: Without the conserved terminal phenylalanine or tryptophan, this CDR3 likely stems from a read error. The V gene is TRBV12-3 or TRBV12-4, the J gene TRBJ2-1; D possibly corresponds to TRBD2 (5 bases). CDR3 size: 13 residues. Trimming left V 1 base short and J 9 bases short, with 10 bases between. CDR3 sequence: CASSLGSSAEQFL. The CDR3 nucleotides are TGTGCCAGCAGTTTAGGGAGTAGCGCTGAGCAGTTCTTA.

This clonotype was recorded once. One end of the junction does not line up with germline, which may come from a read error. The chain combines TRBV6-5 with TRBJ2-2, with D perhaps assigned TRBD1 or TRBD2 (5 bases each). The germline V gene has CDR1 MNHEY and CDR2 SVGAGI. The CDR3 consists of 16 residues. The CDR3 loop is CASSYRGTSNIGELFF. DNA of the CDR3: TGTGCCAGCAGTTATAGAGGGACCTCGAACATCGGGGAGCTGTTTTTT.

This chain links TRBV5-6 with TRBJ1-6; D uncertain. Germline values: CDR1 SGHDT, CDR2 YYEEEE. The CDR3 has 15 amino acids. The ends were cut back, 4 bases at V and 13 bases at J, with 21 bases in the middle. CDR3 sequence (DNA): TGTGCCAGCAGCCATGGTTATACATGGGGTACCCCCCTCCACTTT. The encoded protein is CASSHGYTWGTPLHF.

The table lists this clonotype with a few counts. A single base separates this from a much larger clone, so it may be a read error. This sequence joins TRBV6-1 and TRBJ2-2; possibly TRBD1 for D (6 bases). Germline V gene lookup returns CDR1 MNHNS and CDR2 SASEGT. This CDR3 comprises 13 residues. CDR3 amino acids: CASSEGDTGELLF. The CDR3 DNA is TGTGCCAGCAGTGAAGGGGACACCGGGGAGCTGTTATTT.

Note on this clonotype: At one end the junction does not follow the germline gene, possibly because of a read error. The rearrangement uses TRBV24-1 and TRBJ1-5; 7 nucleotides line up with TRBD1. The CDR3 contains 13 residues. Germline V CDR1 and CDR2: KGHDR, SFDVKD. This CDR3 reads CVTRGGYNQPQHF. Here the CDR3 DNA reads TGTGTCACCAGGGGGGGGTACAATCAGCCCCAGCATTTT.

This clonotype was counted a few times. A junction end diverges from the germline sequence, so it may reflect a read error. As DNA, the CDR3 is TGTACCAGTAGCGTAATGACTAGCGGAGGGACCCAGTACTTC. Residues: CTSSVMTSGGTQYF. The V call is TRBV5-4, the J call TRBJ2-5, with 9 bases lining up with TRBD2. There are 14 residues in the CDR3. Looked up from germline, CDR1 is SGHNT and CDR2 is YYREEE (reference sequence).

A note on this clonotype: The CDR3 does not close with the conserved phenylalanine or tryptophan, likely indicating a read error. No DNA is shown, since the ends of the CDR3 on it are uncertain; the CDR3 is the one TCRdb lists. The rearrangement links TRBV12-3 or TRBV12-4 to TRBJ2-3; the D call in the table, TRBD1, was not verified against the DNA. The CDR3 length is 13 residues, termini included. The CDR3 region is CATGISPADTQYL.

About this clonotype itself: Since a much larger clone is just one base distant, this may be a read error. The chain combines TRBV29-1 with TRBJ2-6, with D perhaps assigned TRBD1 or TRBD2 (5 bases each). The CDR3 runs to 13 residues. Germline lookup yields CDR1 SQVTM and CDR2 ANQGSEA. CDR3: CSVGATGANILTF. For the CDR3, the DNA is TGCAGCGTTGGGGCAACCGGGGCCAACATCCTGACTTTC.

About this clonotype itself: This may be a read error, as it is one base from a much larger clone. The CDR3 DNA is TGCGCCAGCAGCTTGGGGGAGCAGCACTTC. Translation gives CASSLGEQHF. The V and J genes are TRBV5-1 and TRBJ2-7; TRBD2 is a possible D gene (5 bases). The germline V gene encodes CDR1 SGHRS and CDR2 YFSETQ. CDR3 length: 10 amino acids.

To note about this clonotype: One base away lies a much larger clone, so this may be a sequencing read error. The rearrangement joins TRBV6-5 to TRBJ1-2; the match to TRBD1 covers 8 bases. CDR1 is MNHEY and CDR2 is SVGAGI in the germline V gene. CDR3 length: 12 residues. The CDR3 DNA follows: TGTGCCAGCAGGACAGGGGAGCGGGGCTACTCCTTC. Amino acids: CASRTGERGYSF.

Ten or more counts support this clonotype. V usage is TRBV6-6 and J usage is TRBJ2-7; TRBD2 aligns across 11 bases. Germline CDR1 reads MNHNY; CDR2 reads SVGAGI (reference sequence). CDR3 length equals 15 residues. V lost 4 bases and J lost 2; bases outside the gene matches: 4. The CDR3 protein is CASSSSSGRTYEQYF. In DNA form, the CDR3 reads TGTGCCAGCAGTTCATCTAGCGGGAGGACCTACGAGCAGTACTTC.

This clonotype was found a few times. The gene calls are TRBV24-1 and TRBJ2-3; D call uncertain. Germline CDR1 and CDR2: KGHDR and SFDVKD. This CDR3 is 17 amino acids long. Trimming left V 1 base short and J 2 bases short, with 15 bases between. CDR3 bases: TGTGCCACCAGTGATTTCCGACATGCTGGGTCCACAGATACGCAGTATTTT. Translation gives CATSDFRHAGSTDTQYF.

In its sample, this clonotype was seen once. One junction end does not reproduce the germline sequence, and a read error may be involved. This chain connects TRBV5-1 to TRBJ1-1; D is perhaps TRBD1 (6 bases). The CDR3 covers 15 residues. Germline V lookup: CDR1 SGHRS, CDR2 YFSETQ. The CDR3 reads CASRLDPGGGTEAFF. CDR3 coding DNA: TGCGCCAGCAGATTGGATCCCGGGGGCGGAACTGAAGCTTTCTTT.

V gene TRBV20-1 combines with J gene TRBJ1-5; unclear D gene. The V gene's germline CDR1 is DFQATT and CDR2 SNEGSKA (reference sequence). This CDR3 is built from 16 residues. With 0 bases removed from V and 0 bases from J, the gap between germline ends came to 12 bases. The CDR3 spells CSARDLAGFSNQPQHF. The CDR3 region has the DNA TGCAGTGCTAGAGATCTGGCTGGTTTTAGCAATCAGCCCCAGCATTTT.

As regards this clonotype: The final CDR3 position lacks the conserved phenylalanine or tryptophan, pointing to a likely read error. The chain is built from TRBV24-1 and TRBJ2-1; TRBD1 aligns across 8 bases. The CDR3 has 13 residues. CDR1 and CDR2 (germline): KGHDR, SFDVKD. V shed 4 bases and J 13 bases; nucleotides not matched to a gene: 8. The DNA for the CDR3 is TGTGCCACCAGTGAACCAGGACAGGGAGCTCAGTTCTTA. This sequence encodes CATSEPGQGAQFL.

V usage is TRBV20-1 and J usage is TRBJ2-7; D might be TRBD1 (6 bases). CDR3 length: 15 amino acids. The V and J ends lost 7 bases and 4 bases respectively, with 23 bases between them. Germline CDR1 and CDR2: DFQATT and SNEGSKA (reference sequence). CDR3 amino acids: CSVSASTGSTYEQYF. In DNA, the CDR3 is TGCAGTGTTTCCGCATCGACAGGCAGCACTTACGAGCAGTACTTC.

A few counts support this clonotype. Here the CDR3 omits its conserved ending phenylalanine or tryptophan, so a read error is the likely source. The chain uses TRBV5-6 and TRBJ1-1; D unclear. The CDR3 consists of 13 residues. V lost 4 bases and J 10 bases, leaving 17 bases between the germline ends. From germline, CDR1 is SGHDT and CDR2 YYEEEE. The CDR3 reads CASSTTGPEGAFL. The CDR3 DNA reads TGTGCCAGCAGCACCACCGGGCCTGAGGGAGCTTTCCTT.

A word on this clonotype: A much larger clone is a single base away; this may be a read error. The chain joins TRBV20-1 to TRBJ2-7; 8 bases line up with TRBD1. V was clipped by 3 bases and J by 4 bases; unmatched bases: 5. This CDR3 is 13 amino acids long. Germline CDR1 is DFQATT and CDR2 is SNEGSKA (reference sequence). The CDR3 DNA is TGCAGTGCTAGGACAGGGGCTGCATACGAGCAGTACTTC. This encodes CSARTGAAYEQYF.